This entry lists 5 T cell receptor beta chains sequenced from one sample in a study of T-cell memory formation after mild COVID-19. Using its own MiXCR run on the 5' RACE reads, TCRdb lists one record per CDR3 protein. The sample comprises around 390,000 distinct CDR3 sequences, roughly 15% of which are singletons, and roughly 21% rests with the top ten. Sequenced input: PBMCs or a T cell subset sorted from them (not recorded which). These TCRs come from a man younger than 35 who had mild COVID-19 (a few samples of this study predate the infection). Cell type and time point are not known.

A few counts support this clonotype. CDR3 nucleotide sequence: TGTGCCAGCAGCCCCCGCCCGGAGCAGTTCTTC. It yields the protein CASSPRPEQFF. J is TRBJ2-1 and V is TRBV7-2; D remains ambiguous. Looked up from germline, CDR1 is SGHTA and CDR2 is FQGNSA. This CDR3 has 11 residues. V gave up 5 bases and J gave up 10 bases, with 9 bases separating them.

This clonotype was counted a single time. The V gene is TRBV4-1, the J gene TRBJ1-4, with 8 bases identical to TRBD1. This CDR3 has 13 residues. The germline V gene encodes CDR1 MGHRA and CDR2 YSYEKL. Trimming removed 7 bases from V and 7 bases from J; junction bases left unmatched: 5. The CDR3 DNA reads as TGCGCCAGCACCCTGACAGGGGTTGAAAAACTGTTTTTT. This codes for CASTLTGVEKLFF.

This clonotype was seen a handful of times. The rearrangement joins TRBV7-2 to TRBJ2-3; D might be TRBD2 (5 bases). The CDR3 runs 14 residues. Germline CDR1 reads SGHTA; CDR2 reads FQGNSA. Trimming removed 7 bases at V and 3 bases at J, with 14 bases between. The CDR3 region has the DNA TGTGCCAGCAACTACCGGACTGAGACAGATACGCAGTATTTT. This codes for CASNYRTETDTQYF. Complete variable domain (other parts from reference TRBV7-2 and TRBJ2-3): GAGVSQSPSNKVTEKGKDVELRCDPISGHTALYWYRQSLGQGLEFLIYFQGNSAPDKSGLPSDRFSAERTGGSVSTLTIQRTQQEDSAVYLCASNYRTETDTQYFGPGTRLTVL.

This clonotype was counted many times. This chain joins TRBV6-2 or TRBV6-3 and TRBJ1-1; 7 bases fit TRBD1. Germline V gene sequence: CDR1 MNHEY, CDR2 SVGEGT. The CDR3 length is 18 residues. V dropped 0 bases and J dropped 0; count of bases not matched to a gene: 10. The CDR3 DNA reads TGTGCCAGCAGTTACTCTTCCAGGGGGGTTCGAATGAACACTGAAGCTTTCTTT. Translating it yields CASSYSSRGVRMNTEAFF.

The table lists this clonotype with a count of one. The CDR3 loop reads CASSSRQDLLSGANVLTF. The CDR3 region has the DNA TGTGCCAGCAGCTCCCGACAGGATCTTCTCTCTGGGGCCAACGTCCTGACTTTC. This sequence joins TRBV7-8 and TRBJ2-6; D possibly corresponds to TRBD1 (6 bases). Looked up from germline, CDR1 is SGHVS and CDR2 is FQNEAQ. The CDR3 has 18 residues. Trimming stripped 4 bases from V and 0 bases from J, with 16 bases between. Combining the CDR3 with reference TRBV7-8 and TRBJ2-6 gives the whole variable domain GAGVSQSPRYKVAKRGQDVALRCDPISGHVSLFWYQQALGQGPEFLTYFQNEAQLDKSGLPSDRFFAERPEGSVSTLKIQRTQQEDSAVYLCASSSRQDLLSGANVLTFGAGSRLTVL.